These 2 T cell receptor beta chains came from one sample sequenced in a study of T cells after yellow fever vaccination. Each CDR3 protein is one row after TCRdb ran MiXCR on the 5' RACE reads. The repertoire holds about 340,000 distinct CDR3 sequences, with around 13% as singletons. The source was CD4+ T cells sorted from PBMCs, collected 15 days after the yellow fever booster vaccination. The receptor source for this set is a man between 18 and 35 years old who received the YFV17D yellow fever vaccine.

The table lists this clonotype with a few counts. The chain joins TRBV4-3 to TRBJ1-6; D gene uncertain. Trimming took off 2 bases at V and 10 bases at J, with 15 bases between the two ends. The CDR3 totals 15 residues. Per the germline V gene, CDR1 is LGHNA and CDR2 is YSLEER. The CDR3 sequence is CASSQQTSGVSPLHF. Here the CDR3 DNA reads TGCGCCAGCAGCCAACAGACCTCCGGGGTATCACCCCTCCACTTT.

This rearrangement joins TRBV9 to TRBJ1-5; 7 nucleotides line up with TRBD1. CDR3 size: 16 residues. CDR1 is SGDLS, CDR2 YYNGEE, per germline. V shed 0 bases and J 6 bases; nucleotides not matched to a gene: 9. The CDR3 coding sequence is TGTGCCAGCAGCGTAGGGTGGGGGACAGTAATTCAGCCCCAGCATTTT. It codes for CASSVGWGTVIQPQHF.